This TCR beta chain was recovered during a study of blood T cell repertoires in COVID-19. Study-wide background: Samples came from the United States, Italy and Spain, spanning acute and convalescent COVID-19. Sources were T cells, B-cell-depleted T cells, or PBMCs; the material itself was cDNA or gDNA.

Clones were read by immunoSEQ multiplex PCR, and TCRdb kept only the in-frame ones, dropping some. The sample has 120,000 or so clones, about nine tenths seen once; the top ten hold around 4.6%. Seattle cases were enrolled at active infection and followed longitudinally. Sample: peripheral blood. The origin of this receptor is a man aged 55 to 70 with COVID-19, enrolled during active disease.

CDR3 residues: CASSLEGQGRSGNTIYF. In nucleotides, the CDR3 is TGTGCCAGCAGCTTAGAGGGACAGGGGAGATCTGGAAACACCATATATTTT. The chain links TRBV7-9 to TRBJ1-3; 10 positions agree with TRBD1. This CDR3 contains 17 residues. The junction had 4 bases not matched to a gene; V was cut back by 1 base and J by 1 base. Germline V gives CDR1 SEHNR, CDR2 FQNEAQ (reference sequence).